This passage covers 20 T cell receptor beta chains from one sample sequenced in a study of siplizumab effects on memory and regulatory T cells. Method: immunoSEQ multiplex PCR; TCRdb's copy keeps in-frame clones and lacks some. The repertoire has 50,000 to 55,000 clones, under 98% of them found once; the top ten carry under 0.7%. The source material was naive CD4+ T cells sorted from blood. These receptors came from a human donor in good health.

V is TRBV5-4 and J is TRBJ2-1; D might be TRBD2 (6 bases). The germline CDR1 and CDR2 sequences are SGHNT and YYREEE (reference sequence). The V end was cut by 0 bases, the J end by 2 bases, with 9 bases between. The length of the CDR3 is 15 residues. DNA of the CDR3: TGTGCCAGCAGCTTGGATAGCGGTACCTACAATGAGCAGTTCTTC. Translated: CASSLDSGTYNEQFF.

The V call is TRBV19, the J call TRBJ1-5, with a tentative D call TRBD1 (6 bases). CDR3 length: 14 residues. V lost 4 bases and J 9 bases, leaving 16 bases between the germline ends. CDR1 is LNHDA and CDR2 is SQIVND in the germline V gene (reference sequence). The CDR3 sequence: CASSTDSELGPQHF. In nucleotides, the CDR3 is TGTGCCAGTAGTACGGACAGCGAGTTAGGGCCCCAGCATTTT.

The CDR3 spells CASSLNAGGGNEQFF. The CDR3 DNA follows: TGTGCCAGCAGCTTAAACGCGGGAGGAGGCAATGAGCAGTTCTTC. The rearrangement links TRBV7-3 to TRBJ2-1; 8 bases are shared with TRBD2. Germline loops: CDR1 SGHTA, CDR2 FQGTGA. The CDR3 has 15 amino acids. Unmatched junction bases numbered 5, after V lost 1 base and J lost 6 bases.

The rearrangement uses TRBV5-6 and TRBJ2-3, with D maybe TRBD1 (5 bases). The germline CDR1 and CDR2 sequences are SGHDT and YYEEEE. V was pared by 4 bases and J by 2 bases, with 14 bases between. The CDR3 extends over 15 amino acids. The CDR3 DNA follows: TGTGCCAGCAGCCTGAACATAGGGGTCACAGATACGCAGTATTTT. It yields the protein CASSLNIGVTDTQYF.

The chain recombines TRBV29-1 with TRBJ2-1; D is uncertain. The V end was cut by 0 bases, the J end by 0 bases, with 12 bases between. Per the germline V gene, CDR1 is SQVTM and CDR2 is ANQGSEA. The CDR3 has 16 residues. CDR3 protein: CSVEDQDPSSYNEQFF. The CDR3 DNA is TGCAGCGTTGAAGATCAAGATCCTAGCTCCTACAATGAGCAGTTCTTC.

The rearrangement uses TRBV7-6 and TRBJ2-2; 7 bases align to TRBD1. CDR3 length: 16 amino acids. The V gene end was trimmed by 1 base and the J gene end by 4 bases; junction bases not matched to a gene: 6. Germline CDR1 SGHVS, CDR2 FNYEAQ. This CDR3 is CASSLVGAGGTGELFF. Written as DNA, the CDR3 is TGTGCCAGCAGCTTAGTTGGGGCAGGGGGCACCGGGGAGCTGTTTTTT.

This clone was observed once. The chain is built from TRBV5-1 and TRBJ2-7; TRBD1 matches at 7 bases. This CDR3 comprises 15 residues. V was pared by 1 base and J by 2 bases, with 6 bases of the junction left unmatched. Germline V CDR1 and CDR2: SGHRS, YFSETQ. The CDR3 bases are TGCGCCAGCAGCTTGCAACAGGGGAGAGCCTACGAGCAGTACTTC. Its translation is CASSLQQGRAYEQYF. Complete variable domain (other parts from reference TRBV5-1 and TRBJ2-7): KAGVTQTPRYLIKTRGQQVTLSCSPISGHRSVSWYQQTPGQGLQFLFEYFSETQRNKGNFPGRFSGRQFSNSRSEMNVSTLELGDSALYLCASSLQQGRAYEQYFGPGTRLTVT.

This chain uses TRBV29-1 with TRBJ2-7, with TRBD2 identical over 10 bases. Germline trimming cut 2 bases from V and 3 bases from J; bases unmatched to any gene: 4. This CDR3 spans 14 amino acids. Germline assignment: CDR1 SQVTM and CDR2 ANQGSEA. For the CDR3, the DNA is TGCAGCGTTGAACTGGCTAGCGGGAGCTACGAGCAGTACTTC. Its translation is CSVELASGSYEQYF.

Written as DNA, the CDR3 is TGTGCCAGCAGTGGGCACAATGAGCAGTTCTTC. It specifies CASSGHNEQFF. The J gene is TRBJ2-1, the V gene TRBV2; no definite D call. CDR1 SNHLY and CDR2 FYNNEI come from the germline V gene. Trimming removed 4 bases from V and 5 bases from J, with 3 bases in between. This CDR3 has 11 residues. The complete variable domain, with remaining parts taken from reference TRBV2 and TRBJ2-1, reads EPEVTQTPSHQVTQMGQEVILRCVPISNHLYFYWYRQILGQKVEFLVSFYNNEISEKSEIFDDQFSVERPDGSNFTLKIRSTKLEDSAMYFCASSGHNEQFFGPGTRLTVL.

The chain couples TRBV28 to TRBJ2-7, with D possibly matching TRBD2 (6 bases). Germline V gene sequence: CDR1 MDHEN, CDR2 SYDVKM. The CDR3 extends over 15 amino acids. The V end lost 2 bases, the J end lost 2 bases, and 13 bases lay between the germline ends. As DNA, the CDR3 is TGTGCCAGCAGTTTACGGGGGTCTGACACCTACGAGCAGTACTTC. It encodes CASSLRGSDTYEQYF. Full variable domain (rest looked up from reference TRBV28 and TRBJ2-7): DVKVTQSSRYLVKRTGEKVFLECVQDMDHENMFWYRQDPGLGLRLIYFSYDVKMKEKGDIPEGYSVSREKKERFSLILESASTNQTSMYLCASSLRGSDTYEQYFGPGTRLTVT.

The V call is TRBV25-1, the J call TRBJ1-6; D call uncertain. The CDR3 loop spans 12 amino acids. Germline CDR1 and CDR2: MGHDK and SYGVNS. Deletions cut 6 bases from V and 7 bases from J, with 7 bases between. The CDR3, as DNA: TGTGCCAGCAGGCAGCCGAATTCACCCCTCCACTTT. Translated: CASRQPNSPLHF.

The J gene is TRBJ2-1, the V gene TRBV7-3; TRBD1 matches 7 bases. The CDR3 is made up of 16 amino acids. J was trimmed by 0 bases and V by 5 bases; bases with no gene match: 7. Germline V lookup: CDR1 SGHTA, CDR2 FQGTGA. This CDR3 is CASSQRDSRSYNEQFF. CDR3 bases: TGTGCCAGCAGCCAACGGGACAGCCGCTCCTACAATGAGCAGTTCTTC.

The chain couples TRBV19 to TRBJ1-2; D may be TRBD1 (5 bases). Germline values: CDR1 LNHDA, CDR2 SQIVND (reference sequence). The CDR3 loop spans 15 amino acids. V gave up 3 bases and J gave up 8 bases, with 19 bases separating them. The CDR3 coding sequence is TGTGCCAGTAGTATTTCCTTGCAGGGTCAGGGCGGCTACACCTTC. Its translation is CASSISLQGQGGYTF.

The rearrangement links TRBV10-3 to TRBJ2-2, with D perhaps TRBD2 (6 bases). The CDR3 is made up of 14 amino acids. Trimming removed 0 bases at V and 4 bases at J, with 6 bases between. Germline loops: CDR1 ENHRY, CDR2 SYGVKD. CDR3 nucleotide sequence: TGTGCCATCAGTGAGTCGGGAGGCACCGGGGAGCTGTTTTTT. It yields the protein CAISESGGTGELFF.

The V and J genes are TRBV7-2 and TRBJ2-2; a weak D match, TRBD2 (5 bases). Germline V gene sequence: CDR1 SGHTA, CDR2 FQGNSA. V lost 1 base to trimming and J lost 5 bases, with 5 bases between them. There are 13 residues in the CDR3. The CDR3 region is CASSLGRTGELFF. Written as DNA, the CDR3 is TGTGCCAGCAGCTTAGGGAGGACCGGGGAGCTGTTTTTT.

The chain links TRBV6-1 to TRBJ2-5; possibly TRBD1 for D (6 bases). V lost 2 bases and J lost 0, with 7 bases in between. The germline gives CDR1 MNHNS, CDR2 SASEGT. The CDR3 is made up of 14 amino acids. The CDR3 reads CASSEWGHQETQYF. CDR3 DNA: TGTGCCAGCAGTGAATGGGGGCACCAAGAGACCCAGTACTTC.

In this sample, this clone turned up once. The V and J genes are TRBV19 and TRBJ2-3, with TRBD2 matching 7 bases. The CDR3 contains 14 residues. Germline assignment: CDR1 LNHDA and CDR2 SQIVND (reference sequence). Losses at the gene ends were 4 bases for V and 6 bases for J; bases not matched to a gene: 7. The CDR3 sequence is CASSNSGAGDTQYF. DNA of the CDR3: TGTGCCAGTAGTAATAGCGGAGCGGGGGATACGCAGTATTTT.

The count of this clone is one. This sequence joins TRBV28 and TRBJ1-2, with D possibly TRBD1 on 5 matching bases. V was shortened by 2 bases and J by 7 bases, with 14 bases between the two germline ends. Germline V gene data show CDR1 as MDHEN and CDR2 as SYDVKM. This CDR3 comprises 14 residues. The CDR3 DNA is TGTGCCAGCAGTTTAACGGGGCTCAAGGGTGGCTACACCTTC. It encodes CASSLTGLKGGYTF.

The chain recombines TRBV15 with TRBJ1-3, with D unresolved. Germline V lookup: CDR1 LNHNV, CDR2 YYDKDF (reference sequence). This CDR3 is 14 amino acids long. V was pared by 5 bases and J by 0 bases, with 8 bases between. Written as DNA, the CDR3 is TGTGCCACCAGCCTAGGAGGCTCTGGAAACACCATATATTTT. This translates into CATSLGGSGNTIYF.

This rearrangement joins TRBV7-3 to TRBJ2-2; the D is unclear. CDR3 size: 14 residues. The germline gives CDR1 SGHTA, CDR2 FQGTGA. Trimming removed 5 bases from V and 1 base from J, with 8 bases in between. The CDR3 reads CASSPLENTGELFF. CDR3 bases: TGTGCCAGCAGCCCCTTAGAGAACACCGGGGAGCTGTTTTTT.